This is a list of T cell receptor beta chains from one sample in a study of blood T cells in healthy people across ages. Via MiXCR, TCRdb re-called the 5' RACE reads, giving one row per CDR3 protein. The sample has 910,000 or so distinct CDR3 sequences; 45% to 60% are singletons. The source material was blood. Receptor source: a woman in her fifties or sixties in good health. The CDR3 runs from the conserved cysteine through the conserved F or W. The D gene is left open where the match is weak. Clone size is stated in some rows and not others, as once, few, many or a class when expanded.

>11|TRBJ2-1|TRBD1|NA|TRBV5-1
TGCGCCAGCTTGGGACAGGGTGGGCAGTTCTTC
CASLGQGGQFF
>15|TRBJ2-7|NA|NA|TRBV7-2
TGTGCCAGCAGCTCGCCGGCCGATAGCTCCTACGGGCAGTACTTC
CASSSPADSSYGQYF
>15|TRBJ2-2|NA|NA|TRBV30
TGTGCCTGGAGTGTTCACAGGGTACACACCGGGGAGCTGTTTTTT
CAWSVHRVHTGELFF
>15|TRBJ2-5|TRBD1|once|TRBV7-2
TGTGCCAGCAGCTTACGGGGACAGGGGCAAGAGACCCAGTACTTC
CASSLRGQGQETQYF
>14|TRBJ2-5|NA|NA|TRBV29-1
TGCAGCGTTGGACTCGGACAGTACCAAGAGACCCAGTACTTC
CSVGLGQYQETQYF
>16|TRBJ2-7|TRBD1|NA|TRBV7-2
TGTGCCGGCAGTCGGGTAGCCGGGACAGGGTCGTACGAGCAGTACTTC
CAGSRVAGTGSYEQYF
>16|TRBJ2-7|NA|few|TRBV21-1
TGTGCCAGCAGCAAAGATCCGGGACCGCACTCCTACGAGCAGTACTTC
CASSKDPGPHSYEQYF
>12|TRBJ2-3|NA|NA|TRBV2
TGTGCCAGCAGGGTCTTCACAGATACGCAGTATTTT
CASRVFTDTQYF
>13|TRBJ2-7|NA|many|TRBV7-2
TGTGCCAGCAGTTTACAGGGTCCCTACGAGCAGTACTTC
CASSLQGPYEQYF
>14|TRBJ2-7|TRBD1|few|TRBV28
TGTGCCAGCAGCGGGACAGTTTTAACCTACGAGCAGTACTTC
CASSGTVLTYEQYF
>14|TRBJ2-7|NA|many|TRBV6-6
TGTGCCAGCAGTTACTTTGGGCAGGGTTACGAGCAGTACTTC
CASSYFGQGYEQYF
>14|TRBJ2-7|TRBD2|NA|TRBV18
TGTGCCAGCTCACCGAGTCGGGGGGGGAGTGAGCAGTACTTC
CASSPSRGGSEQYF
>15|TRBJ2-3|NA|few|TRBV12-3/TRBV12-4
TGTGCCAGCAGTTTTCTGGGGGGCAACTCAGATACGCAGTATTTT
CASSFLGGNSDTQYF
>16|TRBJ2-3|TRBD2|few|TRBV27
TGTGCCAGCAGTCCCTCAGCGGGAGACGTGCCAGATACGCAGTATTTT
CASSPSAGDVPDTQYF
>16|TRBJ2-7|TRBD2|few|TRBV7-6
TGTGCCAGCAGCTTAGCCCCGCGGGAGGGGAACTACGAGCAGTACTTC
CASSLAPREGNYEQYF
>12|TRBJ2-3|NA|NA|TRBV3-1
TGTGCCAGCAGCCAAGATTTAGGGACGCAGTATTTT
CASSQDLGTQYF
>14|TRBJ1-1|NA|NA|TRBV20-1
TGCAGTGCACTCCGGACCCTCGGGGACACTGAGGCTTTCTTT
CSALRTLGDTEAFF
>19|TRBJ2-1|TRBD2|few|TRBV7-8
TGTGCCAGCAGCTTAGCGCTGGGAGGGACTAGCGGCAGATACAATGAGCAGTTCTTC
CASSLALGGTSGRYNEQFF
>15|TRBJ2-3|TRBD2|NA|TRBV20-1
TGCAGTACTAGGGTTTTAGCGGGAGGCACAGATACGCAGTATTTT
CSTRVLAGGTDTQYF
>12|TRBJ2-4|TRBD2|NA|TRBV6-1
TGTGCCAGCAGCGGGGACTACCTCGGGCAGTACTTC
CASSGDYLGQYF
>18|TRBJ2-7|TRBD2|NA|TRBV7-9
TGTGCCAGCAGCTTAGGCGGTTTAGCGGGGCCGAGGTTCGATGAGCAGTACTTC
CASSLGGLAGPRFDEQYF
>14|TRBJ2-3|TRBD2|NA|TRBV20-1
TGCAGTGCTAGGGGGACTAACCGGGAGGATACGCAGTATTTT
CSARGTNREDTQYF
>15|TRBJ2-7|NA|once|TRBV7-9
TGTGCCAGCAGCTTAGATGGGACCGCTGTGGGTGAGCAGTACTTC
CASSLDGTAVGEQYF
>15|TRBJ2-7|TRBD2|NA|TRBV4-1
TGCGCCAGCAGCCAAGATACTAGCGGGTTCTACGAGCAGTACTTC
CASSQDTSGFYEQYF
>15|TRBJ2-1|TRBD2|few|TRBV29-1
TGCAGCGCTGGAGGCCGAGCGGGAGGAAAATATGAGCAGTTCTTC
CSAGGRAGGKYEQFF
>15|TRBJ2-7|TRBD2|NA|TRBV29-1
TGCAGCGTTGAATTGCGGGGGGGGATTGTCTACGAGCAGTACTTC
CSVELRGGIVYEQYF
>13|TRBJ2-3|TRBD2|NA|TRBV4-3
TGCGCCAGCAGCCAAGGGGAGGGAGATACGCAGTATTTT
CASSQGEGDTQYF
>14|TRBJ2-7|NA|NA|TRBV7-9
TGTGCCAGCAGCTTTAACGGGGATAACTACGAGCAGTACTTC
CASSFNGDNYEQYF
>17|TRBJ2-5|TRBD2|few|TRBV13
TGTGCCAGCAGCTCTTGGACTAGCCAGGCCGACAAGGGGACCCAGTACTTC
CASSSWTSQADKGTQYF
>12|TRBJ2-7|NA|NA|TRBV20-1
TGCAGTGCTACTCGTCAGTCATACGAGCAGTACTTC
CSATRQSYEQYF
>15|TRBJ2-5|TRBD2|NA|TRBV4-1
TGCGCCAGCAGCCAAGTAGGACTAGCTCGGGAGACCCAGTACTTC
CASSQVGLARETQYF
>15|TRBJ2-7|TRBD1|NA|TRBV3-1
TGTGCCAGCAGCCAACAGGGACAGAGATACTACGAGCAGTACTTC
CASSQQGQRYYEQYF
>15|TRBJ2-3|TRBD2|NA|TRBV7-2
TGTGCCAGCAGGGTACTAGCGGGAGTCTCTGATACGCAGTATTTT
CASRVLAGVSDTQYF
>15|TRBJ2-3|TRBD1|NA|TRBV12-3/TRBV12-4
TGTGCCAGCGCCTGGGACAGGGTGCCAGGAGATACGCAGTATTTT
CASAWDRVPGDTQYF
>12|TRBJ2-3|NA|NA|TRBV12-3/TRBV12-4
TGTGCCAGCAGAGCTACAGGGAACACGCAGTATTTT
CASRATGNTQYF
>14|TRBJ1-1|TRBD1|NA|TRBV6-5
TGTGCCAGCAGTTACCTGACAGGGTCCACTGAAGCTTTCTTT
CASSYLTGSTEAFF
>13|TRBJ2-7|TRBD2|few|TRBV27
TGTGCCAGCAGCTCAGCGGGAAAGTACGAGCAGTACTTC
CASSSAGKYEQYF
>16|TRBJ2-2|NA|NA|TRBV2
TGTGCCAGCCGGAGGGACGGGAGTCAGAACACCGGGGAGCTGTTTTTT
CASRRDGSQNTGELFF
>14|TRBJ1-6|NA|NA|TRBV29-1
TGCAGCGTTAGGGGAAGTGAGGGAGGATCACCCCTCCACTTT
CSVRGSEGGSPLHF
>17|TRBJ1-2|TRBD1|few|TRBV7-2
TGTGCCAGCAGCTTGGCCACAATCCAAGGGGGCTTGAATGGCTACACCTTC
CASSLATIQGGLNGYTF
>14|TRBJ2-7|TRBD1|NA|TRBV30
TGTGCCTGGAGTTGGACAGGGCGGAATGACGAGCAGTACTTC
CAWSWTGRNDEQYF
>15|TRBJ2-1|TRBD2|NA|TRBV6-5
TGTGCCAGCAGTTCCGGGGGGGGGACCTACAATGAGCAGTTCTTC
CASSSGGGTYNEQFF
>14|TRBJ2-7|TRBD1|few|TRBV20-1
TGCAGTGCTGGAGGGACAGGGCCGTCCTACGAGCAGTACTTC
CSAGGTGPSYEQYF
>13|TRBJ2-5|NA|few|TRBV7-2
TGTGCCGGCAGAGTATCTGGACGAGAGACCCAGTACTTC
CAGRVSGRETQYF
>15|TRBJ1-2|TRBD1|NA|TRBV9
TGTGCCAGCAGCGACGGAGGACAGGCCAACTATGGCTACACCTTC
CASSDGGQANYGYTF
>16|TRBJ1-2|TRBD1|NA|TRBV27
TGTGCCAGCAGTTTAACCCAGGGGGGAAGTAACTATGGCTACACCTTC
CASSLTQGGSNYGYTF
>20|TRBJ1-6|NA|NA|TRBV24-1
TGTGCCACCAGTGACCCACGGCGGACCCCCGGAAACCCCTATAATTCACCCCTCCACTTT
CATSDPRRTPGNPYNSPLHF
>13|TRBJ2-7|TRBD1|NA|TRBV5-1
TGCGCCAGCAGCTTTACAGGGGGATGCGAGCAGTACTTC
CASSFTGGCEQYF
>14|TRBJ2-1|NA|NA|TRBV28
TGTGCCAGCAGTCCTGGCGGAGCCTACAATGAGCAGTTCTTC
CASSPGGAYNEQFF